Reported below is one TCR beta chain. Antigen unknown. The sample comes from a study of Ad26.COV2.S vaccination and SARS-CoV-2 variants. Study-level information: Ad26.COV2.S was injected intramuscularly once or twice, 56 days apart. Regarding the study as a whole: Responses of T cells in total may have been underestimated by the TCR breadth and depth analyses.

Treatment noted: 19 received Ad26.COV2.S at low or high dose, single or two shots; roughly 5 received placebo; per-sample allocation not given. Repertoires come from day 63 after the first vaccine or placebo injection. It was an adult aged 18-55 years in Boston who was the donor. Vaccine was an Ad26 vector expressing Wuhan-strain SARS-CoV-2 spike. TCRdb's table, derived via immunoSEQ multiplex PCR, lists solely in-frame clones and lacks some. The data show 300,000 to 500,000 clones, about 88% seen once. The CDR3 totals 15 residues. J gave up 3 bases and V 5 bases, and 8 bases lay outside the gene matches. Per germline, CDR1 SEHNR and CDR2 FQNEAQ (reference sequence).

The clonotype originates from a person aged 18-65 years who received the Ad26.COV2.S COVID-19 vaccine or a placebo. The material sequenced was peripheral blood, taken in a trial of Ad26.COV2.S vaccine versus placebo. The chain is built from TRBV7-9 and TRBJ2-7; 9 positions agree with TRBD2. The CDR3 region is CASSHPRTSVYEQYF. The DNA of the CDR3 is TGTGCCAGCAGCCACCCCCGGACTAGCGTCTACGAGCAGTACTTC.